Listed below are T cell receptor beta chains from one sample, sequenced in a study of neurological immune-mediated disorders. TCRdb reanalysed the 5' RACE reads using MiXCR and keeps one entry per CDR3 protein. Of 80,000 to 100,000 distinct CDR3 sequences in the sample, 5.5% to 6.5% were seen once. The sequenced sample consisted of PBMCs. All receptors derive from a woman aged 60-75 years with multiple sclerosis. CDR3s include the opening cysteine and the closing phenylalanine or tryptophan.

v_call	cdr3_aa
TRBV14	CASSRRDLTDTQYF
TRBV7-2	CASSLGVLGEGFNQPQHF
TRBV2	CASKDGYSYEQYF
TRBV7-2	CASSYTGNEQFF
TRBV3-1	CASSQNLGTGDNEQFF
TRBV6-5	CASSYIVGGASGYTF
TRBV20-1	CSAFAPGRRTGELFF
TRBV11-2	CASSLNSGSQLGVYGYTF
TRBV9	CASSAPGGLSTDTQYF
TRBV10-3	CAPTLGVDTEAFF
TRBV20-1	CSALGGGPYEQYF
TRBV12-3/TRBV12-4	CASSPRGNQPQHF
TRBV5-1	CASSLGPEYNSPLHF
TRBV6-1	CASSEARGAGQETQYF
TRBV5-5	CASSFGHLNTEAFF
TRBV12-3/TRBV12-4	CASSFKQTGALTDTQYF
TRBV7-9	CASSTYNQPQHF
TRBV7-6	CASSLADGGSGNTIYF
TRBV5-1	CASSLGVPPNTIYF
TRBV9	CNPRGLRGALGQPQHF
TRBV7-9	CASSAPQGQNVQETQYF
TRBV5-1	CASSLDITFSAFF
TRBV3-1	CASSQVGQGSYTF
TRBV24-1	CATSDLLTGTSFEVYNEQFF
TRBV24-1	CATSDFRGTGELFF
TRBV3-1	CASSRTSGGLNTGELFF
TRBV30	CAWRGASSYNSPLHF
TRBV29-1	CSVDMDRTNYGYTF
TRBV7-5	CISVPEAKQANTEAFF
TRBV7-9	CASSLGQGDNEQFF
TRBV5-1	CASNQGLNYREQYF
TRBV5-1	CASSLGAGWDTEQFF
TRBV7-2	CASSLWTGGEQYF
TRBV11-2	CASSLVPPNYGYTF
TRBV7-2	CASSLVSGLVETQYF
TRBV6-6	CASTGQGSNQPQHF
TRBV20-1	CSARAPGTGGLETQYF
TRBV7-9	CASSISGTMDQPQHF
TRBV5-6	CASSLQGAVYGELFF
TRBV20-1	CSAPTGINYGYTF
TRBV29-1	CSVGQGETQYF
TRBV5-1	CASSLDWDWSNQPQHF
TRBV7-9	CASSERGETYEQYF
TRBV5-1	CASSPSWGPKNIQYF
TRBV10-3	CAIRRDLEGYTF
TRBV5-1	CASSLASGGGQPQHF
TRBV20-1	CSARDSRGSGNTIYF
TRBV27	CASRRYGAGLGYTF